This entry concerns a single T cell receptor (beta chain). Its antigen is unknown. This sample is part of a study of human versus mouse CDR3 diversity and MHC coevolution. Regarding the study as a whole: By iCHAO1, human TCR beta clonotypes numbered 1.5 million to 2 million, the most.

Repertoires were generated with immunoSEQ multiplex PCR, while TCRdb's copy carries only in-frame clones and drops some. The table lists roughly 80,000 clones, around 93% of them singletons. CDR1 is SEHNR, CDR2 FQNEAQ, per germline (reference sequence). Germline trimming cut 5 bases from V and 0 bases from J; bases unmatched to any gene: 7. The CDR3 has 17 amino acids. The origin of this receptor is a person aged 25 to 69 in good health. The J gene is TRBJ2-2, the V gene TRBV7-9, with TRBD1 matching over 9 bases. Source material: naive CD4+ T cells from blood. Subset meaning: CD45RO-negative CD62L-positive naive CD4 T cells. The CDR3 is CASSPGQGTPNTGELFF. The DNA for the CDR3 is TGTGCCAGCAGCCCCGGACAGGGGACTCCGAACACCGGGGAGCTGTTTTTT.